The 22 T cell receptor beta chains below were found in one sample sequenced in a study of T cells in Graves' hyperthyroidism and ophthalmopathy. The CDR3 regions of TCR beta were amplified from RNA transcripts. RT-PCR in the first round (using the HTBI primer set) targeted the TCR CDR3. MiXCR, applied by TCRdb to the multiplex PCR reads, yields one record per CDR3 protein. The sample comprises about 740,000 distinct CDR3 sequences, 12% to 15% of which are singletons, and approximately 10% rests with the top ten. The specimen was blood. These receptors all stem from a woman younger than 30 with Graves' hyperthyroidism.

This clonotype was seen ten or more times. The CDR3 bases are TGTGCCAGCAGCTTGGCGTCTGAGACCTACGAGCAGTACTTC. Translating it yields CASSLASETYEQYF. V is TRBV5-5 and J is TRBJ2-7; D ambiguous. This CDR3 region has 14 residues. Germline values: CDR1 SGHKS, CDR2 YYEKEE (reference sequence). The V end lost 0 bases, the J end lost 2 bases, and 9 bases lay between the germline ends.

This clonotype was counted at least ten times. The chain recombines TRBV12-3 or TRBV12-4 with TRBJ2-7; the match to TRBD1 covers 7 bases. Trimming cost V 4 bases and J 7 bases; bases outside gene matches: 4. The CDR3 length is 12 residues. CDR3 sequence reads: CASSYGTVEQYF. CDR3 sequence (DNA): TGTGCCAGCAGTTATGGGACAGTAGAGCAGTACTTC.

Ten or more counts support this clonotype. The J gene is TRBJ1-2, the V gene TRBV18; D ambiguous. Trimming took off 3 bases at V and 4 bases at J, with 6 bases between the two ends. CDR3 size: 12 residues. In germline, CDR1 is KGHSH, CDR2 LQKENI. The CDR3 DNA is TGTGCCAGCTCACCGGCGGGCTATGGCTACACCTTC. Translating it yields CASSPAGYGYTF.

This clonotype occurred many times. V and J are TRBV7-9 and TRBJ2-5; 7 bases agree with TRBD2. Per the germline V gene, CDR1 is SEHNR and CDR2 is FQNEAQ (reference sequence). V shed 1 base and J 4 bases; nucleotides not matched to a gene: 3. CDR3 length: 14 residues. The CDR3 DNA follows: TGTGCCAGCAGCTTAGTCCTAGCGGTAGAGACCCAGTACTTC. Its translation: CASSLVLAVETQYF.

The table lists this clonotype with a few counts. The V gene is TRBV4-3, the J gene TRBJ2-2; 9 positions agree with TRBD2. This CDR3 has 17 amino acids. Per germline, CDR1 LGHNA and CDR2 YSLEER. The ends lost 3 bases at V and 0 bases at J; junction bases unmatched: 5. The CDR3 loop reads CASSQDPSGTNTGELFF. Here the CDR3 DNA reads TGCGCCAGCAGCCAGGATCCTAGCGGGACGAACACCGGGGAGCTGTTTTTT.

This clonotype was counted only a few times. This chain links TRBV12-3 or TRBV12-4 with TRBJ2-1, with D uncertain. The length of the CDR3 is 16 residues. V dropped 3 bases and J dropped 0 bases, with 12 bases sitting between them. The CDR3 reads CASSFGFFSSYNEQFF. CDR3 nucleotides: TGTGCCAGCAGTTTTGGTTTTTTTAGCTCCTACAATGAGCAGTTCTTC.

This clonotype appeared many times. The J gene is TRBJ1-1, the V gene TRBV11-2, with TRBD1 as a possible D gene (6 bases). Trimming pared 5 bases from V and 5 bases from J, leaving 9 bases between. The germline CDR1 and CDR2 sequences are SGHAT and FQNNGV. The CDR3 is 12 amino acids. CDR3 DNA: TGTGCCAGCAGCAAAGACAGGACTGAAGCTTTCTTT. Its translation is CASSKDRTEAFF.

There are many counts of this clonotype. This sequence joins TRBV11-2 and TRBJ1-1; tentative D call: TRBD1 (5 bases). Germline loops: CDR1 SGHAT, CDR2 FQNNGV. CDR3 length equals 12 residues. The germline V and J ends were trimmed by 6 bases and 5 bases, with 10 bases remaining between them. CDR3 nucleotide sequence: TGTGCCAGCAGTCGCGGGGCGACTGAAGCTTTCTTT. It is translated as CASSRGATEAFF. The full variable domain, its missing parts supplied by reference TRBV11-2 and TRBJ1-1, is EAGVAQSPRYKIIEKRQSVAFWCNPISGHATLYWYQQILGQGPKLLIQFQNNGVVDDSQLPKDRFSAERLKGVDSTLKIQPAKLEDSAVYLCASSRGATEAFFGQGTRLTVV.

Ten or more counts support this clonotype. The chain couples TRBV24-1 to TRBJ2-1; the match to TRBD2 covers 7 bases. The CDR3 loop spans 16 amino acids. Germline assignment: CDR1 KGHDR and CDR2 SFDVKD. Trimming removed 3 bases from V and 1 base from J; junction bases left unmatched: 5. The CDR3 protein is CATSDPGRGSYNEQFF. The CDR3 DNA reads TGTGCCACCAGTGATCCTGGGCGGGGGTCCTACAATGAGCAGTTCTTC.

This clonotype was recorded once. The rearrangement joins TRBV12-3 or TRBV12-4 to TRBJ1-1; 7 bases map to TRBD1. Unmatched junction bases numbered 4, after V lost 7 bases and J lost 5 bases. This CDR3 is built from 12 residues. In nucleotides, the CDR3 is TGTGCCAGCATCACCAGGGGGACTGAAGCTTTCTTT. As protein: CASITRGTEAFF.

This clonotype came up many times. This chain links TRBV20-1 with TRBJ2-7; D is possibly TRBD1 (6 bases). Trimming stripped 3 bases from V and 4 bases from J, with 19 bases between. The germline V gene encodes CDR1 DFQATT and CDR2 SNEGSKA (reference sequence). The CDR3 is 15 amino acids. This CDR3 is CSARAPRTERYEQYF. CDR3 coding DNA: TGCAGTGCTAGGGCCCCCCGGACAGAGCGGTACGAGCAGTACTTC.

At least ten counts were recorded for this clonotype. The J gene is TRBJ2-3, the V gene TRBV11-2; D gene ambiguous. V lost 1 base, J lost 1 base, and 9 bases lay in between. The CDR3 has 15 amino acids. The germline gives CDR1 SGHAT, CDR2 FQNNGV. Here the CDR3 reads CASSLAWLRTDTQYF. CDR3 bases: TGTGCCAGCAGCTTAGCTTGGCTCCGCACAGATACGCAGTATTTT.

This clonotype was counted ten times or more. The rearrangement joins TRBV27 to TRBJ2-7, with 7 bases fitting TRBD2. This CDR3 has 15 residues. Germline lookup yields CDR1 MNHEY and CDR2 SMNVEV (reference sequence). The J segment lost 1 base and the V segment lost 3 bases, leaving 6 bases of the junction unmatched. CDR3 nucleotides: TGTGCCAGCAGTTTTCGCGGGAGTAGGTCCTACGAGCAGTACTTC. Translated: CASSFRGSRSYEQYF.

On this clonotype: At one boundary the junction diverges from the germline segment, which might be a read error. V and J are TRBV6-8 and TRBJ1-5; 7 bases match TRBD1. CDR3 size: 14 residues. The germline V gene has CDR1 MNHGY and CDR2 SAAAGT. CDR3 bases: TGTGTCAGCAGCGTACAGGGGAGCAATCAGCCCCAGCATTTT. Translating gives CVSSVQGSNQPQHF.

The CDR3 sequence is CASSLPLTLTSGSVEQYF. The CDR3 DNA is TGTGCCAGCAGTTTACCCCTAACATTGACTAGCGGCTCTGTGGAGCAGTACTTC. This rearrangement joins TRBV28 to TRBJ2-7, with 9 bases fitting TRBD2. The junction had 18 bases not matched to a gene; V was cut back by 2 bases and J by 7 bases. The CDR3 is 18 residues long. The germline V gene encodes CDR1 MDHEN and CDR2 SYDVKM.

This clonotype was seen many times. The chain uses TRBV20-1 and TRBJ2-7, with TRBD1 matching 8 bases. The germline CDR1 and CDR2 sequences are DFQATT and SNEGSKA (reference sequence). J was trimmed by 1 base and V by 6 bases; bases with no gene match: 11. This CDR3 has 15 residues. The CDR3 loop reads CSADNRDRKSYEQYF. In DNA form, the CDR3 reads TGCAGTGCCGACAACCGGGACAGGAAATCCTACGAGCAGTACTTC.

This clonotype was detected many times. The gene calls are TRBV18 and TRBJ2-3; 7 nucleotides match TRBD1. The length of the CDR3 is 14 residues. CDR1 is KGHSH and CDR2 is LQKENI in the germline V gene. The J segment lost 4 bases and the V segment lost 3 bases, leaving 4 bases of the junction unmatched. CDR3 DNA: TGTGCCAGCTCACCCCGACAGGGATCAGATACGCAGTATTTT. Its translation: CASSPRQGSDTQYF.

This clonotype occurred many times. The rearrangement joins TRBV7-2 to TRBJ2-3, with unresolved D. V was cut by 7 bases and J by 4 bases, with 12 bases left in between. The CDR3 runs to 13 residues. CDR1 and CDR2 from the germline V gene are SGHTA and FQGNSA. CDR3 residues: CASTLLRADTQYF. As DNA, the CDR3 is TGTGCCAGCACCCTTCTAAGGGCAGATACGCAGTATTTT.

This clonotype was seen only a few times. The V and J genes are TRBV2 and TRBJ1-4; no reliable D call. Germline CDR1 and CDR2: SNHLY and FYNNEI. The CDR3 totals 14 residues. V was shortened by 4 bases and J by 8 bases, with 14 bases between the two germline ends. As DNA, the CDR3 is TGTGCCAGCAGTGGGGCTGGCGGACGGGAAAAACTGTTTTTT. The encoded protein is CASSGAGGREKLFF.

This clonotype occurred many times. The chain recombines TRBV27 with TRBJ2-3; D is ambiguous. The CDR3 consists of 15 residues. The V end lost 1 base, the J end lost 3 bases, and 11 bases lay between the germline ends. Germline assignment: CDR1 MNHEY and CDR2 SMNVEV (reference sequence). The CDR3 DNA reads TGTGCCAGCAGTTTATTCCGTCCAGCAACAGATACGCAGTATTTT. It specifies CASSLFRPATDTQYF.

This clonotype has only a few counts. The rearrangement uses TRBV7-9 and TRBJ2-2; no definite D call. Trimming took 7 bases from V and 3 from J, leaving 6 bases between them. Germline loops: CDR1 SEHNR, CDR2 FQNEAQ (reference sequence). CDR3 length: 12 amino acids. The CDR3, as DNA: TGTGCCAGCAAGTCGGACACCGGGGAGCTGTTTTTT. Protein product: CASKSDTGELFF.

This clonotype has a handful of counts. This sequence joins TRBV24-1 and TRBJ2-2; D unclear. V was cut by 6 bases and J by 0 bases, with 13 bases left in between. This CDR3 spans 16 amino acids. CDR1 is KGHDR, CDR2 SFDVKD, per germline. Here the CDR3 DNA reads TGTGCCACCAGTTCCTCGGCAGCACCGAACACCGGGGAGCTGTTTTTT. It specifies CATSSSAAPNTGELFF.